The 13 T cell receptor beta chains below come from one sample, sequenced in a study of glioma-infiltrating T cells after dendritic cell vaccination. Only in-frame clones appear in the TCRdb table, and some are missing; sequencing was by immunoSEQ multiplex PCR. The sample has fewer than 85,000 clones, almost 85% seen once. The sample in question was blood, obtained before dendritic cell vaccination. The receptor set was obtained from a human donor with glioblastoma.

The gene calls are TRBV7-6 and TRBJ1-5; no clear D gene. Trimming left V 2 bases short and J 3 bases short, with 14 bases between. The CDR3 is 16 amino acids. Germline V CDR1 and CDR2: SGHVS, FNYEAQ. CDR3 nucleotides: TGTGCCAGCAGCTTAAGTCCGCCAACTAACAATCAGCCCCAGCATTTT. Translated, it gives CASSLSPPTNNQPQHF. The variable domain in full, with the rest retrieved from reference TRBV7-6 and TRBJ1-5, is GAGVSQSPRYKVTKRGQDVALRCDPISGHVSLYWYRQALGQGPEFLTYFNYEAQQDKSGLPNDRFSAERPEGSISTLTIQRTEQRDSAMYRCASSLSPPTNNQPQHFGDGTRLSIL.

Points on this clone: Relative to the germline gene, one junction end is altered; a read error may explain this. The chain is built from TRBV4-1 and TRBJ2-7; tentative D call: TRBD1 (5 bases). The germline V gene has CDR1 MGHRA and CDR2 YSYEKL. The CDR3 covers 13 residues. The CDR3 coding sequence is TGCGCCAGCAGCCAAGTGTGGTCAGGGTCCCCTCTCTTC. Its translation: CASSQVWSGSPLF.

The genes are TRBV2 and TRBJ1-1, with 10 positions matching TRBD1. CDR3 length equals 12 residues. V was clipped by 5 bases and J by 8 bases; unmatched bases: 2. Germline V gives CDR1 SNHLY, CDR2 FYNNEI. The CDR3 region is CASSWTGGEAFF. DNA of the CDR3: TGTGCCAGCAGTTGGACAGGGGGAGAAGCTTTCTTT.

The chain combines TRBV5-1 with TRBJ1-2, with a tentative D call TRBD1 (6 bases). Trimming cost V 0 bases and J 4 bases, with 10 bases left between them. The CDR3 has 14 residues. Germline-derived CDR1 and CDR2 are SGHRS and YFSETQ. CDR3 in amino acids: CASSLARGSYGYTF. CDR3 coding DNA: TGCGCCAGCAGCTTGGCCAGGGGTAGCTATGGCTACACCTTC.

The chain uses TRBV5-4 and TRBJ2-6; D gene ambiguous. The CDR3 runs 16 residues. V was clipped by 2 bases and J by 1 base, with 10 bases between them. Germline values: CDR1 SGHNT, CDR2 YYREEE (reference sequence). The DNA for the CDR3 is TGTGCCAGCAGCTTAGGATCAGGTTCTGGGGCCAACGTCCTGACTTTC. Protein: CASSLGSGSGANVLTF.

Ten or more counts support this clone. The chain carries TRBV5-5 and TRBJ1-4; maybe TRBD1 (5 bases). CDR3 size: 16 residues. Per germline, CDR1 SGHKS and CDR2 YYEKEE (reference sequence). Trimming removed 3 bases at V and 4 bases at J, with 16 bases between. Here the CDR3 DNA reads TGTGCCAGCAGCTCGGGCTTTGGGGCCATTAATGAAAAACTGTTTTTT. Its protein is CASSSGFGAINEKLFF.

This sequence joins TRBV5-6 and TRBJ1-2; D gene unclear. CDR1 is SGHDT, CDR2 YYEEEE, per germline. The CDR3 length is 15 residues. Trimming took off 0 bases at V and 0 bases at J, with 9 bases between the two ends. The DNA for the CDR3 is TGTGCCAGCAGCTTGGTTGACAAGACTAACTATGGCTACACCTTC. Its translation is CASSLVDKTNYGYTF.

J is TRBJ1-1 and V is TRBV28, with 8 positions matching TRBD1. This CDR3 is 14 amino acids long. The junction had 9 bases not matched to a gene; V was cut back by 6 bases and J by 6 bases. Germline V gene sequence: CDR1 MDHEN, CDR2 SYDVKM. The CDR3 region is CASSPGQGSAEAFF. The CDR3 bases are TGTGCCAGCAGCCCCGGACAGGGCAGCGCTGAAGCTTTCTTT.

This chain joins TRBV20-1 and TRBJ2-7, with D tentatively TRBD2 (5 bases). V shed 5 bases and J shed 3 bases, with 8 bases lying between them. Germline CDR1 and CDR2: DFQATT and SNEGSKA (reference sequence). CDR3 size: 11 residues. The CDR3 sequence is CSALRGYEQYF. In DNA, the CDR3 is TGCAGTGCTCTACGGGGCTACGAGCAGTACTTC.

CDR3 DNA sequence: TGTGCCAGCAGTTGGGGACTGGAGCAGTTTACAGATACGCAGTATTTT. Translating it yields CASSWGLEQFTDTQYF. This chain links TRBV6-5 with TRBJ2-3, with a weak D call TRBD2 (6 bases). The germline V and J ends were trimmed by 4 bases and 3 bases, with 17 bases remaining between them. CDR1 and CDR2 from the germline V gene are MNHEY and SVGAGI. The CDR3 consists of 16 residues.

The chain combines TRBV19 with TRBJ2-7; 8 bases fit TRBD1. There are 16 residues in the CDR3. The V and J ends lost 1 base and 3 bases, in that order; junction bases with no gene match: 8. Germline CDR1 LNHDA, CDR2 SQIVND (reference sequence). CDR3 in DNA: TGTGCCAGTAGTATAGGGCCCGGGACAGGAATCTACGAGCAGTACTTC. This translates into CASSIGPGTGIYEQYF.

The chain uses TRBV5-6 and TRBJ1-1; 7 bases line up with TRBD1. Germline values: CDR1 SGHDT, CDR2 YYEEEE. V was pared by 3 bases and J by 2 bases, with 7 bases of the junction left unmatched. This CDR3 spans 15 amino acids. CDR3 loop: CASSWGQHINTEAFF. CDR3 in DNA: TGTGCCAGCAGCTGGGGACAGCACATTAACACTGAAGCTTTCTTT.

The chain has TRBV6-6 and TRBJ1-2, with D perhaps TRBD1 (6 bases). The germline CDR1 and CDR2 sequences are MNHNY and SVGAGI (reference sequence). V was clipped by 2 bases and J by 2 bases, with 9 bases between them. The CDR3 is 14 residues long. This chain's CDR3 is CASSYGTGNYGYTF. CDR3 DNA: TGTGCCAGCAGTTACGGAACAGGGAACTATGGCTACACCTTC.